The TCR beta chain described here comes from a study of blood T cell repertoires in COVID-19. Using immunoSEQ multiplex PCR, the repertoire was profiled, and TCRdb retains in-frame clones only, with some absent. The sample records fewer than 90,000 clones, 70% to 80% being singletons. V lost 5 bases, J lost 1 base, and 1 base stayed unmatched. The CDR3 extends over 14 amino acids. The germline gives CDR1 MNHEY, CDR2 SMNVEV (reference sequence). This clone was detected only a few times. This chain uses TRBV27 with TRBJ1-3; 8 bases map to TRBD1. The clonotype comes from a human donor in a cohort sampled during active COVID-19. The sample was peripheral blood. This CDR3 reads CASSRTGSGNTIYF. The CDR3 bases are TGTGCCAGCAGTCGGACAGGGTCTGGAAACACCATATATTTT.